This record looks at one TCR beta chain sequence and its context. A much larger clone lies one base from this, so it may be a read error. Carried by each TCR cDNA molecule was a unique molecular identifier. TCRdb independently ran MiXCR on the 5' RACE reads; one entry per CDR3 protein. The data hold 4,500 to 6,000 distinct CDR3 sequences, with over 15% observed a single time. These data originate in a study of spatial heterogeneity in lung cancer. Study-level information: There were consistently more beta-chain sequences detected than alpha-chain sequences. Each unique TCR and UMI combination was seen more than ten times on average in raw reads.

Germline V CDR1 and CDR2: SEHNR, FQNEAQ (reference sequence). This CDR3 has 16 amino acids. V dropped 8 bases and J dropped 2; count of bases not matched to a gene: 10. Time point here: sample taken at primary tumor resection. No cell sorting; template was whole RNA from tumor, lung tissue or PBMC. The donor group consisted of approximately 77 patients who had untreated, early-stage non-small cell lung cancer. The sample consisted of PBMCs, taken at surgery. The V call is TRBV7-9, the J call TRBJ2-5, with 11 positions matching TRBD1. The TCR originated in a male donor with early-stage non-small cell lung cancer. CDR3 DNA sequence: TGTGCCAGCTGCCTCGGACAGGGGGCCTGGCAAGAGACCCAGTACTTC. Its translation: CASCLGQGAWQETQYF. The whole variable domain, filled in from reference TRBV7-9 and TRBJ2-5, reads DTGVSQNPRHKITKRGQNVTFRCDPISEHNRLYWYRQTLGQGPEFLTYFQNEAQLEKSRLLSDRFSAERPKGSFSTLEIQRTEQGDSAMYLCASCLGQGAWQETQYFGPGTRLLVL.